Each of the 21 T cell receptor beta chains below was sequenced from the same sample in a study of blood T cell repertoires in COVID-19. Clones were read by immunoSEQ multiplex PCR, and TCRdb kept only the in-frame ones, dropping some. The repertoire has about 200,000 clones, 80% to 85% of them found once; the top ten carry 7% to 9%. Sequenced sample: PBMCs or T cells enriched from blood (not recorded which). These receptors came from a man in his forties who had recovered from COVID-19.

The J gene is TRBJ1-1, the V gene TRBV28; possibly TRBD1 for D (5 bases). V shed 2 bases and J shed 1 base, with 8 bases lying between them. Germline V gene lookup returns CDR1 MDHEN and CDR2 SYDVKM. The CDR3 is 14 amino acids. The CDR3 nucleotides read TGTGCCAGCAGTTTAGCCGGACAGAACACTGAAGCTTTCTTT. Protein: CASSLAGQNTEAFF.

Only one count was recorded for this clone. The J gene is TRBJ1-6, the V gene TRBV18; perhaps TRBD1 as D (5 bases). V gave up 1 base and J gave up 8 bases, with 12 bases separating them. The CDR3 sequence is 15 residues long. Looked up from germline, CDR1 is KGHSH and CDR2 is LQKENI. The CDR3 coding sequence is TGTGCCAGCTCACCACTGGGACGGGAGGATTCACCCCTCCACTTT. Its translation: CASSPLGREDSPLHF.

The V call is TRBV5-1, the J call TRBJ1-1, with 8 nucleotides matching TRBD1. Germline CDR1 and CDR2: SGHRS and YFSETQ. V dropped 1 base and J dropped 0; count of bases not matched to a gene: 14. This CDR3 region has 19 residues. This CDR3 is CASSLSSYRGFNLNTEAFF. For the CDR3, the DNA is TGCGCCAGCAGCTTGTCGTCGTACAGGGGGTTTAATTTGAACACTGAAGCTTTCTTT.

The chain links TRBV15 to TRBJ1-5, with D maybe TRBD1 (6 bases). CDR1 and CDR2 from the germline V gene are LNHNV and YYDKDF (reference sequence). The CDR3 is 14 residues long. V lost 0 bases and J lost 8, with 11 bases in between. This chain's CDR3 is CATSRDRGKEPQHF. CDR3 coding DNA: TGTGCCACCAGCAGAGATAGGGGGAAGGAGCCCCAGCATTTT.

Here the CDR3 DNA reads TGTGCCAGCAGTTTAGGGGTGGGCAGGGAAGAGACCCAGTACTTC. Translating it yields CASSLGVGREETQYF. The V gene is TRBV27, the J gene TRBJ2-5, with D possibly being TRBD1 (5 bases). Per germline, CDR1 MNHEY and CDR2 SMNVEV (reference sequence). V was cut by 2 bases and J by 3 bases, with 13 bases left in between. This CDR3 comprises 15 residues.

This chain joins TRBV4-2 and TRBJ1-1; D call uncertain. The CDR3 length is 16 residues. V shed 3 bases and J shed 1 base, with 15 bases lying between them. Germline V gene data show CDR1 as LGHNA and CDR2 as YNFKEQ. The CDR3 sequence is CASSQPGRASNTEAFF. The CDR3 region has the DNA TGTGCCAGCAGCCAGCCGGGGAGGGCATCGAACACTGAAGCTTTCTTT.

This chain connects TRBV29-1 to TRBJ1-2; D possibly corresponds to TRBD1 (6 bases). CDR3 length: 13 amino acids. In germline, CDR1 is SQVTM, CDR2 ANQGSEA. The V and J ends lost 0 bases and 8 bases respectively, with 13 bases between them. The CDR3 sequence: CSVEDRSGEGYTF. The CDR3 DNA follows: TGCAGCGTTGAAGATCGGTCAGGGGAGGGCTACACCTTC.

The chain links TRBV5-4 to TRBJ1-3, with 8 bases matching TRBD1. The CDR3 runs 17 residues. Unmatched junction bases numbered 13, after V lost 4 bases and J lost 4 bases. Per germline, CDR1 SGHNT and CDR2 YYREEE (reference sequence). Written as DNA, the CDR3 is TGTGCCAGCAGCATAGGAACAGGGGGAGTTGGAGGAAACACCATATATTTT. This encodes CASSIGTGGVGGNTIYF. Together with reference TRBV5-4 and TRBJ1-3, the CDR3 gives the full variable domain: ETGVTQSPTHLIKTRGQQVTLRCSSQSGHNTVSWYQQALGQGPQFIFQYYREEENGRGNFPPRFSGLQFPNYSSELNVNALELDDSALYLCASSIGTGGVGGNTIYFGEGSWLTVV.

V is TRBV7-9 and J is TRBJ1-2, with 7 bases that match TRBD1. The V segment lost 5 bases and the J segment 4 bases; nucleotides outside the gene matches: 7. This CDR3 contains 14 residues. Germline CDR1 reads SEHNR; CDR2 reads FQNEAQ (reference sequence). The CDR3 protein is CASSAARDSYGYTF. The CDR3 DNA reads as TGTGCCAGCAGCGCGGCCCGGGACAGCTATGGCTACACCTTC.

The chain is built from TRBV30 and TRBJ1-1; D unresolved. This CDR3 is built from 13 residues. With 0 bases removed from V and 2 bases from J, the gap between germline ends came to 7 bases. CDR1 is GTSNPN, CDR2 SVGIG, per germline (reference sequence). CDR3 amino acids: CAWSVHTNTEAFF. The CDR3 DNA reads TGTGCCTGGAGTGTACACACAAACACTGAAGCTTTCTTT.

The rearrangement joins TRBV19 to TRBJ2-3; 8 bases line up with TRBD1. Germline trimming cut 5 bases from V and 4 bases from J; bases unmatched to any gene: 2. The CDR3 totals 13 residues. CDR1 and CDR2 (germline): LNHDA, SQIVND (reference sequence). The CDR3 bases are TGTGCCAGTAGTGACAGGGGCGCAGATACGCAGTATTTT. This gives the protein CASSDRGADTQYF.

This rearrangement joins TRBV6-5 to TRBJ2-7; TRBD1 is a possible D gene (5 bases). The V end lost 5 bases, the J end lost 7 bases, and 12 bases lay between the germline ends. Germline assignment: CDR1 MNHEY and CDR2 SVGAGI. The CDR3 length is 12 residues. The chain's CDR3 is CASSPGLAEQYF. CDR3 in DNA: TGTGCCAGCAGTCCAGGGCTCGCGGAGCAGTACTTC.

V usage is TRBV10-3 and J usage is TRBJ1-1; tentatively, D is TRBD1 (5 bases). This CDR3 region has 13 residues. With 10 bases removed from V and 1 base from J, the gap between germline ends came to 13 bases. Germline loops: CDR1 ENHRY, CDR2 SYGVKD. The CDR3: CATQDDRNTEAFF. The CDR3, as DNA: TGTGCCACCCAAGACGACAGGAACACTGAAGCTTTCTTT.

In DNA form, the CDR3 reads TGCGCCAGCAGCCGGGGACAGGGCTATGGCTACACCTTC. This codes for CASSRGQGYGYTF. The chain carries TRBV5-1 and TRBJ1-2, with 9 bases aligning to TRBD1. This CDR3 is 13 amino acids long. Germline assignment: CDR1 SGHRS and CDR2 YFSETQ. The ends lost 4 bases at V and 4 bases at J; junction bases unmatched: 2.

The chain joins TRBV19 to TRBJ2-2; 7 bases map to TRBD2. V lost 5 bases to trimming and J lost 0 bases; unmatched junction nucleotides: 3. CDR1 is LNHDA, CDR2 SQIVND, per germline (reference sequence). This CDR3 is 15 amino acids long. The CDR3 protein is CASSASGANTGELFF. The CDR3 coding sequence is TGTGCCAGTAGTGCTAGCGGCGCGAACACCGGGGAGCTGTTTTTT. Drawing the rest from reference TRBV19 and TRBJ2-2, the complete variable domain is DGGITQSPKYLFRKEGQNVTLSCEQNLNHDAMYWYRQDPGQGLRLIYYSQIVNDFQKGDIAEGYSVSREKKESFPLTVTSAQKNPTAFYLCASSASGANTGELFFGEGSRLTVL.

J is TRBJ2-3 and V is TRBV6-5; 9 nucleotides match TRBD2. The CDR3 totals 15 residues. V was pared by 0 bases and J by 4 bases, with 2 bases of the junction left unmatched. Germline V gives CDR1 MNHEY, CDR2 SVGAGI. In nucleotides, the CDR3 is TGTGCCAGCAGTTACTCCGCGGGGGGGCCAGATACGCAGTATTTT. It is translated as CASSYSAGGPDTQYF.

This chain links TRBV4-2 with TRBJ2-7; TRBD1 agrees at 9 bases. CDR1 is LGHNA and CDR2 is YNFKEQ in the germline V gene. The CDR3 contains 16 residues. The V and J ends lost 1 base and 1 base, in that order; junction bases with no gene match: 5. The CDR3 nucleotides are TGTGCCAGCAGCCAAGCCCCGACAGGGGGTTCCTACGAGCAGTACTTC. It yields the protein CASSQAPTGGSYEQYF.

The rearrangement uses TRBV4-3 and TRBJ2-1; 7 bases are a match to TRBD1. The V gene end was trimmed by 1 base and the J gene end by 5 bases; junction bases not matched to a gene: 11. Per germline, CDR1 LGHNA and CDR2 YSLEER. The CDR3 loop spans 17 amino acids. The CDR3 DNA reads TGCGCCAGCAGCCAAGGTAGAGGGGGCGCGAGCAACAATGAGCAGTTCTTC. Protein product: CASSQGRGGASNNEQFF.

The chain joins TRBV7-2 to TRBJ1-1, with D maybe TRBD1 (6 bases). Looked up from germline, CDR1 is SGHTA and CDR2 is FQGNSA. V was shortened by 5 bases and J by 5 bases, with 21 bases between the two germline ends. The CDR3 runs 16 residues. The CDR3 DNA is TGTGCCAGCAGCACATCTGGGGGGGGAGGGGGGACTGAAGCTTTCTTT. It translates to CASSTSGGGGGTEAFF.

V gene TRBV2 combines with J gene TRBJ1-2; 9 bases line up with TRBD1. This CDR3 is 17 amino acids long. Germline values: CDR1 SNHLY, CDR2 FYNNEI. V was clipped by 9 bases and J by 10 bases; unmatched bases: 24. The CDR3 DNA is TGTGCCAGAACGACAGGGGGGGAGAGTAGTCCAAGCACGGACTACACCTTC. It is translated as CARTTGGESSPSTDYTF.

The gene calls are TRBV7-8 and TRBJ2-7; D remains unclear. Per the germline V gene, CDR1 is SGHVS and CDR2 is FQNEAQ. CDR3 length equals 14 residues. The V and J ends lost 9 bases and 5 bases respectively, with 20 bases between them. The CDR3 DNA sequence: TGTGCCAGGTTTACAGTAACGTTGTGGAACGAGCAGTACTTC. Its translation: CARFTVTLWNEQYF.